This is a list of T cell receptor beta chains from one sample in a study of CDR3 diversity in severe acne. Via MiXCR, TCRdb re-called the PCR reads, giving one row per CDR3 protein. The sample lists about 84,000 distinct CDR3 sequences, under 60% occurring once. Sequenced sample: blood. These receptors all come from a male donor in good health, without acne. Both conserved end residues are part of each CDR3. Each record gives: clone size, D gene, V gene, J gene, CDR3 protein, CDR3 DNA. A D gene is named only where the DNA matches it firmly. Some rows have no size entry. The others give once, few or many, or a class for an expanded clone.

abundance: medium-sized; d_gene: .; v_gene: TRBV15; j_gene: TRBJ1-4; CDR3aa: CATSKGGTATNEKLFF; CDR3nt: TGTGCCACCAGTAAGGGCGGGACCGCAACTAATGAAAAACTGTTTTTT
abundance: few; d_gene: TRBD1; v_gene: TRBV20-1; j_gene: TRBJ1-2; CDR3aa: CSARTDRGSTGYTF; CDR3nt: TGCAGTGCTAGGACGGACAGGGGGTCGACTGGCTACACCTTC
abundance: .; d_gene: TRBD1; v_gene: TRBV6-1; j_gene: TRBJ2-7; CDR3aa: CASSQGDRYEQYF; CDR3nt: TGTGCCAGCTCACAGGGGGACCGCTACGAGCAGTACTTC
abundance: few; d_gene: .; v_gene: TRBV9; j_gene: TRBJ2-7; CDR3aa: CASSVRTRGGYEQYF; CDR3nt: TGTGCCAGCAGCGTAAGGACAAGGGGAGGTTACGAGCAGTACTTC
abundance: many; d_gene: .; v_gene: TRBV6-5; j_gene: TRBJ1-1; CDR3aa: CASGSTTLNTEAFF; CDR3nt: TGTGCCAGCGGTTCTACGACACTGAACACTGAAGCTTTCTTT
abundance: few; d_gene: .; v_gene: TRBV7-6; j_gene: TRBJ2-3; CDR3aa: CASSLQTGYTDTQYF; CDR3nt: TGTGCCAGCAGCTTACAAACGGGGTACACAGATACGCAGTATTTT
abundance: many; d_gene: .; v_gene: TRBV3-1; j_gene: TRBJ1-5; CDR3aa: CASSQMDMQPQHF; CDR3nt: TGTGCCAGCAGCCAAATGGATATGCAGCCCCAGCATTTT
abundance: many; d_gene: .; v_gene: TRBV5-6; j_gene: TRBJ1-5; CDR3aa: CASSLANQPQHF; CDR3nt: TGTGCCAGCAGCTTGGCCAATCAGCCCCAGCATTTT
abundance: many; d_gene: .; v_gene: TRBV30; j_gene: TRBJ1-5; CDR3aa: CAWSVPRDSEIHQPQHF; CDR3nt: TGTGCCTGGAGTGTACCCCGAGACAGTGAGATCCATCAGCCCCAGCATTTT
abundance: .; d_gene: .; v_gene: TRBV20-1; j_gene: TRBJ2-7; CDR3aa: CSASVGTGQNTGEQYF; CDR3nt: TGCAGTGCTAGTGTCGGTACAGGGCAGAACACCGGGGAGCAGTACTTC
abundance: many; d_gene: .; v_gene: TRBV7-9; j_gene: TRBJ2-6; CDR3aa: CASSFTSGANVLTF; CDR3nt: TGTGCCAGCAGCTTCACCTCTGGGGCCAACGTCCTGACTTTC
abundance: once; d_gene: TRBD2; v_gene: TRBV6-4; j_gene: TRBJ2-2; CDR3aa: CASSGGTSGELFF; CDR3nt: TGTGCCAGCAGTGGCGGGACTAGCGGGGAGCTGTTTTTT
abundance: .; d_gene: .; v_gene: TRBV7-7; j_gene: TRBJ1-5; CDR3aa: CASSLVREEAQHF; CDR3nt: TGTGCTAGCAGCTTAGTCAGGGAGGAGGCCCAGCATTTT
abundance: .; d_gene: TRBD2; v_gene: TRBV19; j_gene: TRBJ2-1; CDR3aa: CASTITSGRAGEQFF; CDR3nt: TGTGCCAGTACCATCACTAGCGGGAGGGCCGGTGAGCAGTTCTTC
abundance: .; d_gene: .; v_gene: TRBV29-1; j_gene: TRBJ1-2; CDR3aa: CSVAAGGTF; CDR3nt: TGCAGCGTTGCGGCCGGTGGTACCTTC
abundance: .; d_gene: .; v_gene: TRBV9; j_gene: TRBJ1-6; CDR3aa: CASSVRALTGTENNSPLHF; CDR3nt: TGTGCCAGCAGCGTGAGGGCCCTGACCGGGACGGAGAATAATTCACCCCTCCACTTT
abundance: many; d_gene: TRBD1; v_gene: TRBV3-1; j_gene: TRBJ1-2; CDR3aa: CASRTQGANGYTF; CDR3nt: TGTGCCAGCAGAACACAGGGGGCAAATGGCTACACCTTC
abundance: .; d_gene: .; v_gene: TRBV5-1; j_gene: TRBJ2-7; CDR3aa: CASSWTDTYEQYF; CDR3nt: TGCGCCAGCAGCTGGACCGATACCTACGAGCAGTACTTC
abundance: .; d_gene: TRBD1; v_gene: TRBV14; j_gene: TRBJ2-7; CDR3aa: CASSVGQGSEQYF; CDR3nt: TGTGCCAGCAGTGTCGGACAGGGGAGCGAGCAGTACTTC
abundance: .; d_gene: TRBD1; v_gene: TRBV7-6; j_gene: TRBJ2-1; CDR3aa: CASSFGDRVNNEQFF; CDR3nt: TGTGCCAGCAGCTTTGGGGACAGGGTAAACAATGAGCAGTTCTTC
abundance: many; d_gene: TRBD1; v_gene: TRBV4-1; j_gene: TRBJ1-1; CDR3aa: CASSQETGVLNTEAFF; CDR3nt: TGCGCCAGCAGCCAAGAGACAGGGGTCCTGAACACTGAAGCTTTCTTT
abundance: .; d_gene: .; v_gene: TRBV24-1; j_gene: TRBJ1-2; CDR3aa: CAGSSPKGNYGYTF; CDR3nt: TGTGCCGGCAGCTCGCCAAAGGGGAACTATGGCTACACCTTC
abundance: .; d_gene: .; v_gene: TRBV5-1; j_gene: TRBJ2-7; CDR3aa: CASSLDGTYEQYF; CDR3nt: TGCGCCAGCAGCTTGGACGGAACCTACGAGCAGTACTTC
abundance: many; d_gene: .; v_gene: TRBV11-1; j_gene: TRBJ1-2; CDR3aa: CASSSDFPSHYGYTF; CDR3nt: TGTGCCAGCAGCTCGGACTTCCCGAGTCACTATGGCTACACCTTC
abundance: .; d_gene: TRBD1; v_gene: TRBV2; j_gene: TRBJ1-2; CDR3aa: CASSGQGQSYGYTF; CDR3nt: TGTGCCAGCAGTGGACAGGGACAGTCCTATGGCTACACCTTC
abundance: .; d_gene: TRBD2; v_gene: TRBV7-8; j_gene: TRBJ2-3; CDR3aa: CASRSSSGSGDTQYF; CDR3nt: TGTGCCAGCAGGTCATCTAGCGGGAGTGGAGATACGCAGTATTTT
abundance: .; d_gene: .; v_gene: TRBV2; j_gene: TRBJ1-2; CDR3aa: CASSDSILRDYGYTF; CDR3nt: TGTGCCAGCAGTGACTCGATCCTTAGGGACTATGGCTACACCTTC
abundance: .; d_gene: .; v_gene: TRBV11-2; j_gene: TRBJ2-1; CDR3aa: CASSSSTGTNEQFF; CDR3nt: TGTGCCAGCAGCTCTTCGACAGGGACTAATGAGCAGTTCTTC
abundance: .; d_gene: TRBD1; v_gene: TRBV24-1; j_gene: TRBJ2-2; CDR3aa: CATSGGGSTGELFF; CDR3nt: TGTGCCACCAGTGGAGGGGGCTCGACCGGGGAGCTGTTTTTT
abundance: .; d_gene: .; v_gene: TRBV12-3/TRBV12-4; j_gene: TRBJ1-2; CDR3aa: CASRRDGLNYGYTF; CDR3nt: TGTGCCAGCAGGAGGGACGGACTCAACTATGGCTACACCTTC
abundance: many; d_gene: TRBD2; v_gene: TRBV20-1; j_gene: TRBJ2-1; CDR3aa: CSANTGLGDFGEQFF; CDR3nt: TGCAGTGCCAACACCGGACTAGGCGATTTCGGTGAGCAGTTCTTC
abundance: .; d_gene: TRBD1; v_gene: TRBV2; j_gene: TRBJ1-2; CDR3aa: CASAPPGQYYGYTF; CDR3nt: TGTGCCAGCGCCCCCCCGGGACAGTACTATGGCTACACCTTC
abundance: few; d_gene: TRBD1; v_gene: TRBV5-1; j_gene: TRBJ1-2; CDR3aa: CASSFSGTDYGYTF; CDR3nt: TGCGCCAGCAGCTTTTCCGGGACAGATTATGGCTACACCTTC
abundance: .; d_gene: TRBD1; v_gene: TRBV6-5; j_gene: TRBJ1-4; CDR3aa: CASSPDRGGPTNEKLFF; CDR3nt: TGTGCCAGCAGCCCGGACAGGGGGGGCCCAACTAATGAAAAACTGTTTTTT
abundance: .; d_gene: .; v_gene: TRBV10-3; j_gene: TRBJ1-2; CDR3aa: CASRLGPLYGYTF; CDR3nt: TGTGCCAGCAGATTGGGCCCACTCTATGGCTACACCTTC
abundance: few; d_gene: TRBD2; v_gene: TRBV5-1; j_gene: TRBJ2-6; CDR3aa: CASSAGLAGSGANVLTF; CDR3nt: TGCGCCAGCAGCGCGGGACTAGCGGGCTCTGGGGCCAACGTCCTGACTTTC
abundance: .; d_gene: TRBD2; v_gene: TRBV20-1; j_gene: TRBJ2-7; CDR3aa: CSTLAGGPDEQYF; CDR3nt: TGCAGTACACTAGCGGGAGGGCCGGATGAGCAGTACTTC
abundance: many; d_gene: .; v_gene: TRBV7-3; j_gene: TRBJ2-2; CDR3aa: CASSQQVSGELFF; CDR3nt: TGTGCCAGCAGTCAACAGGTATCCGGGGAGCTGTTTTTT
abundance: few; d_gene: .; v_gene: TRBV10-3; j_gene: TRBJ2-5; CDR3aa: CAIGPPETQYF; CDR3nt: TGTGCCATCGGGCCCCCGGAGACCCAGTACTTC
abundance: many; d_gene: .; v_gene: TRBV4-1; j_gene: TRBJ1-1; CDR3aa: CASSHQNGGLEAFF; CDR3nt: TGCGCCAGCAGCCATCAAAACGGAGGTTTAGAGGCTTTCTTT
abundance: .; d_gene: .; v_gene: TRBV10-3; j_gene: TRBJ2-3; CDR3aa: CAISEISGQTDTQYF; CDR3nt: TGTGCCATCAGTGAGATTTCAGGGCAAACAGATACGCAGTATTTT
abundance: .; d_gene: .; v_gene: TRBV4-1; j_gene: TRBJ1-1; CDR3aa: CASSQVLAEAFF; CDR3nt: TGCGCCAGCAGCCAAGTACTGGCTGAAGCTTTCTTT
abundance: many; d_gene: .; v_gene: TRBV2; j_gene: TRBJ2-5; CDR3aa: CASSGLALTQYF; CDR3nt: TGTGCCAGCAGTGGGCTAGCGCTTACCCAGTACTTC
abundance: many; d_gene: .; v_gene: TRBV6-1; j_gene: TRBJ2-7; CDR3aa: CASSERGRVLSYEQYF; CDR3nt: TGTGCCAGCAGTGAAAGGGGCAGGGTGTTATCCTACGAGCAGTACTTC
abundance: many; d_gene: .; v_gene: TRBV25-1; j_gene: TRBJ1-6; CDR3aa: CASVRGATNSPLHF; CDR3nt: TGTGCCAGCGTCCGGGGGGCGACCAATTCACCCCTCCACTTT
abundance: few; d_gene: .; v_gene: TRBV25-1; j_gene: TRBJ1-2; CDR3aa: CASSEWDRGYTF; CDR3nt: TGTGCCAGCAGTGAATGGGACCGTGGCTACACCTTC
abundance: .; d_gene: TRBD1; v_gene: TRBV2; j_gene: TRBJ2-7; CDR3aa: CASGPRDSLFEQYF; CDR3nt: TGTGCCAGCGGCCCCCGGGACAGCCTTTTCGAGCAGTACTTC
abundance: .; d_gene: TRBD2; v_gene: TRBV20-1; j_gene: TRBJ2-6; CDR3aa: CSARALAGANVLTF; CDR3nt: TGCAGTGCTAGAGCACTAGCGGGGGCCAACGTCCTGACTTTC
abundance: few; d_gene: .; v_gene: TRBV5-1; j_gene: TRBJ1-5; CDR3aa: CASSIEDMSQPQHF; CDR3nt: TGCGCCAGCAGCATTGAGGACATGTCCCAGCCCCAGCATTTT
abundance: .; d_gene: TRBD2; v_gene: TRBV15; j_gene: TRBJ2-5; CDR3aa: CATSTYAGAGGIRETQYF; CDR3nt: TGTGCCACCAGCACTTACGCAGGAGCGGGAGGTATTAGGGAGACCCAGTACTTC
abundance: .; d_gene: .; v_gene: TRBV20-1; j_gene: TRBJ1-5; CDR3aa: CSATKAHDPGQPQHF; CDR3nt: TGCAGTGCTACCAAGGCCCACGACCCGGGTCAGCCCCAGCATTTT
abundance: medium-sized; d_gene: TRBD2; v_gene: TRBV25-1; j_gene: TRBJ2-1; CDR3aa: CASLRTSGRENGQFF; CDR3nt: TGTGCCAGTTTACGAACTAGCGGGAGGGAAAATGGGCAGTTCTTC
abundance: few; d_gene: TRBD1; v_gene: TRBV18; j_gene: TRBJ2-1; CDR3aa: CASSSGTGGFGEQFF; CDR3nt: TGTGCCAGCTCATCCGGGACAGGGGGTTTTGGGGAGCAGTTCTTC
abundance: .; d_gene: TRBD1; v_gene: TRBV20-1; j_gene: TRBJ1-6; CDR3aa: CSGLQGVGYNSPLHF; CDR3nt: TGCAGTGGACTGCAGGGGGTGGGCTATAATTCACCCCTCCACTTT
abundance: .; d_gene: TRBD2; v_gene: TRBV25-1; j_gene: TRBJ2-7; CDR3aa: CASSAVTSGRGYEQYF; CDR3nt: TGTGCCAGCAGTGCTGTTACTAGCGGGAGAGGGTACGAGCAGTACTTC
abundance: .; d_gene: TRBD2; v_gene: TRBV20-1; j_gene: TRBJ2-2; CDR3aa: CSARNPSGRVGELFF; CDR3nt: TGCAGTGCTAGGAATCCTAGCGGGAGGGTCGGGGAGCTGTTTTTT
abundance: many; d_gene: .; v_gene: TRBV5-1; j_gene: TRBJ2-7; CDR3aa: CASSLEASSYEQYF; CDR3nt: TGCGCCAGCAGCTTGGAGGCGTCCTCCTACGAGCAGTACTTC
abundance: .; d_gene: TRBD1; v_gene: TRBV7-3; j_gene: TRBJ2-2; CDR3aa: CASSSAPGQGSGELFF; CDR3nt: TGTGCCAGCAGCTCTGCGCCGGGACAGGGTAGCGGGGAGCTGTTTTTT
abundance: many; d_gene: TRBD2; v_gene: TRBV7-9; j_gene: TRBJ2-7; CDR3aa: CASSLASLADSYEQYF; CDR3nt: TGTGCCAGCAGCTTAGCGAGCCTAGCGGACTCCTACGAGCAGTACTTC
abundance: .; d_gene: .; v_gene: TRBV29-1; j_gene: TRBJ2-7; CDR3aa: CSVDLRDLPYEQYF; CDR3nt: TGCAGCGTTGACCTCCGGGACCTGCCCTACGAGCAGTACTTC